One and the same sample provided the 18 T cell receptor beta chains below, sequenced in a study of blood T cell repertoires in COVID-19. The table came from immunoSEQ multiplex PCR; TCRdb's copy has only in-frame clones and leaves some out. The sample holds some 700,000 clones, 75% to 90% seen once. The material sequenced was peripheral blood. Every receptor here comes from a woman younger than 35 with acute or convalescent COVID-19.

This clone is a singleton in its sample. The J gene is TRBJ2-7, the V gene TRBV14, with D unclear. Trimming left V 4 bases short and J 5 bases short, with 9 bases between. This CDR3 has 12 residues. The germline V gene has CDR1 SGHDN and CDR2 FVKESK. The DNA for the CDR3 is TGTGCCAGCAGCCCCAGTTATAACGAGCAGTACTTC. Encoded protein: CASSPSYNEQYF.

This clone was observed once. This same CDR3 is encoded by further DNA sequences in the sample. The chain carries TRBV27 and TRBJ1-3; perhaps TRBD1 as D (5 bases). Trimming removed 6 bases from V and 0 bases from J, with 9 bases in between. The CDR3 covers 14 residues. Germline lookup yields CDR1 MNHEY and CDR2 SMNVEV (reference sequence). CDR3 in DNA: TGTGCCAGCAGCCCGGGGGGCTCTGGAAACACCATATATTTT. Its translation: CASSPGGSGNTIYF.

The chain couples TRBV6-4 to TRBJ2-3; TRBD2 aligns across 13 bases. The trim removed 3 bases at V and 4 bases at J, leaving 4 bases unmatched. The germline V gene has CDR1 MRHNA and CDR2 SNTAGT. The CDR3 length is 16 residues. The CDR3: CASSETSGGAADTQYF. The DNA for the CDR3 is TGTGCCAGCAGTGAAACTAGCGGGGGGGCAGCAGATACGCAGTATTTT.

V gene TRBV30 combines with J gene TRBJ1-6; D may be TRBD1 (5 bases). Trimming left V 5 bases short and J 2 bases short, with 16 bases between. CDR1 is GTSNPN, CDR2 SVGIG, per germline (reference sequence). The CDR3 is 16 residues long. This chain's CDR3 is CAWSWGGFAYNSPLHF. The CDR3 DNA sequence: TGTGCCTGGTCCTGGGGGGGGTTCGCCTATAATTCACCCCTCCACTTT.

J is TRBJ2-5 and V is TRBV4-1; D call uncertain. Trimming removed 4 bases from V and 2 bases from J, with 17 bases in between. CDR1 MGHRA and CDR2 YSYEKL come from the germline V gene. The CDR3 runs to 16 residues. CDR3 amino acids: CASSRLAAPLQETQYF. DNA of the CDR3: TGCGCCAGCAGCCGTTTAGCAGCCCCGCTACAAGAGACCCAGTACTTC.

V and J are TRBV4-3 and TRBJ2-1, with D possibly TRBD1 on 7 matching bases. CDR3 length: 15 amino acids. Germline CDR1 reads LGHNA; CDR2 reads YSLEER. The ends were cut back, 4 bases at V and 4 bases at J, with 14 bases in the middle. Here the CDR3 reads CASSRLQGTYNEQFF. In nucleotides, the CDR3 is TGCGCCAGCAGCCGACTACAGGGGACTTACAATGAGCAGTTCTTC.

The chain has TRBV5-1 and TRBJ1-2; 8 positions agree with TRBD1. CDR3 length equals 13 residues. Germline trimming cut 4 bases from V and 4 bases from J; bases unmatched to any gene: 3. Germline lookup yields CDR1 SGHRS and CDR2 YFSETQ. The CDR3 nucleotides are TGCGCCAGCAGCACGGGACAGGTCTATGGCTACACCTTC. Amino acids: CASSTGQVYGYTF. Variable domain in full (rest from reference TRBV5-1 and TRBJ1-2): KAGVTQTPRYLIKTRGQQVTLSCSPISGHRSVSWYQQTPGQGLQFLFEYFSETQRNKGNFPGRFSGRQFSNSRSEMNVSTLELGDSALYLCASSTGQVYGYTFGSGTRLTVV.

J is TRBJ2-7 and V is TRBV5-1, with D unclear. Germline loops: CDR1 SGHRS, CDR2 YFSETQ. The CDR3 covers 14 residues. The V end was cut by 3 bases, the J end by 3 bases, with 13 bases between. CDR3 residues: CASSSPEQNYEQYF. The CDR3 nucleotides are TGCGCCAGCAGCTCGCCAGAACAGAACTACGAGCAGTACTTC.

This clone was counted only a few times. The gene calls are TRBV15 and TRBJ1-5; possibly TRBD1 for D (5 bases). The germline gives CDR1 LNHNV, CDR2 YYDKDF (reference sequence). The V end lost 2 bases, the J end lost 5 bases, and 13 bases lay between the germline ends. This CDR3 contains 15 residues. The CDR3: CATSRFQGAYQPQHF. CDR3 DNA: TGTGCCACCAGCAGATTTCAGGGCGCCTATCAGCCCCAGCATTTT.

CDR3 bases: TGTGCCAGCAGTCCGGGACAGGGGCACACCGGGGAGCTGTTTTTT. Protein product: CASSPGQGHTGELFF. The chain couples TRBV6-2 or TRBV6-3 to TRBJ2-2, with 10 bases lining up with TRBD1. The CDR3 loop spans 15 amino acids. Germline V lookup: CDR1 MNHEY, CDR2 SVGEGT. V was pared by 5 bases and J by 3 bases, with 3 bases of the junction left unmatched.

The chain carries TRBV19 and TRBJ1-5; TRBD1 matches 11 bases. J gave up 1 base and V 5 bases, and 10 bases lay outside the gene matches. The CDR3 length is 18 residues. Germline V lookup: CDR1 LNHDA, CDR2 SQIVND (reference sequence). CDR3 residues: CASSGADRGRRSNQPQHF. Written as DNA, the CDR3 is TGTGCCAGTAGTGGGGCGGACAGGGGGCGTCGAAGCAATCAGCCCCAGCATTTT.

V is TRBV20-1 and J is TRBJ2-2, with no clear D. Germline-derived CDR1 and CDR2 are DFQATT and SNEGSKA (reference sequence). The CDR3 is 14 amino acids. V was pared by 3 bases and J by 2 bases, with 10 bases between. The chain's CDR3 is CSASWAGNTGELFF. The CDR3 DNA is TGCAGTGCTAGTTGGGCAGGAAACACCGGGGAGCTGTTTTTT.

The chain joins TRBV5-8 to TRBJ1-5; 7 positions match TRBD1. CDR1 is SGHTS, CDR2 YDEGEE, per germline. V lost 1 base and J lost 0; bases outside the gene matches: 7. This CDR3 is built from 17 residues. The CDR3 here is CASSLTGQLYSNQPQHF. CDR3 DNA sequence: TGTGCCAGCAGCTTGACGGGACAGCTCTATAGCAATCAGCCCCAGCATTTT.

The V gene is TRBV24-1, the J gene TRBJ2-7; 9 bases are a match to TRBD1. Germline-derived CDR1 and CDR2 are KGHDR and SFDVKD. V dropped 3 bases and J dropped 4; count of bases not matched to a gene: 3. This CDR3 spans 14 amino acids. The CDR3 nucleotides are TGTGCCACCAGTGATCCTGACAGGGGGTACGAGCAGTACTTC. This encodes CATSDPDRGYEQYF.

The chain joins TRBV6-6 to TRBJ1-2; the match to TRBD1 covers 8 bases. Germline CDR1 reads MNHNY; CDR2 reads SVGAGI (reference sequence). V dropped 4 bases and J dropped 8; count of bases not matched to a gene: 9. This CDR3 is 14 amino acids long. CDR3 protein: CASSSRDRRGGYTF. CDR3 bases: TGTGCCAGCAGTTCCCGGGACAGGCGAGGCGGCTACACCTTC.

CDR3 DNA sequence: TGTGCCAGCAGTCCAACAGGGTCCCCTTATGGCTACACCTTC. Protein product: CASSPTGSPYGYTF. This chain uses TRBV7-2 with TRBJ1-2; a weak D match, TRBD1 (6 bases). The CDR3 totals 14 residues. CDR1 is SGHTA and CDR2 is FQGNSA in the germline V gene. The germline V and J ends were trimmed by 6 bases and 5 bases, with 16 bases remaining between them.

V and J are TRBV28 and TRBJ1-4, with 11 positions matching TRBD1. Germline CDR1 reads MDHEN; CDR2 reads SYDVKM. This CDR3 is built from 15 residues. V lost 4 bases to trimming and J lost 4 bases; unmatched junction nucleotides: 2. CDR3 amino acids: CASSWGTGGNEKLFF. The CDR3 region has the DNA TGTGCCAGCAGTTGGGGGACAGGGGGTAATGAAAAACTGTTTTTT.

CDR3 loop: CASSGGGSGGLAEQFF. CDR3 DNA sequence: TGTGCCAGCAGTGGAGGGGGTAGCGGGGGTCTAGCTGAGCAGTTCTTC. The V gene is TRBV6-1, the J gene TRBJ2-1, with 9 bases lining up with TRBD2. This CDR3 is 16 amino acids long. V trimming: 4 bases; J trimming: 9 bases; junction bases outside the gene matches: 13. Per germline, CDR1 MNHNS and CDR2 SASEGT.